The present TCR beta chain was sequenced within a study of T-cell reconstitution after alpha-beta-depleted transplantation in children. V was cut by 3 bases and J by 6 bases, with 17 bases left in between. CDR1 and CDR2 (germline): DFQATT, SNEGSKA (reference sequence). CDR3 length: 14 amino acids. As it was prepared, the TCRbeta library received unique molecular identifiers. TCRdb processed the PCR reads anew with MiXCR; each CDR3 protein has one entry. Of hundreds of thousands of distinct CDR3 sequences listed, around 16% are singletons. This clonotype occurred many times. The chain uses TRBV20-1 and TRBJ1-1; D is perhaps TRBD1 (5 bases). The source was PBMCs from the stem cell graft donor, collected from the stem cell graft. The source of this sequence is a human donor who donated a stem cell graft to a child with acute myeloid leukemia. DNA for the CDR3: TGCAGTGCTAGGCGTGGACATGGAATACCTGAAGCTTTCTTT. Translated, it gives CSARRGHGIPEAFF.